The T cell receptor (beta chain) under discussion was sequenced for a study of identifying expanded T cells in peripheral blood. General observations from the study: Variance in clone template counts between two-week samples significantly increased with total template count across all healthy donors. Technical replicates showed around 1.2 changed clones; about 2 weeks about 16.4; four weeks 19.

Healthy donors had no documented immune events, such as infections, while sampled. Assay used: immunoSEQ multiplex PCR; TCRdb lists only in-frame clones, some missing. The sample has around 130,000 clones, 86% seen once. The CDR3 covers 14 residues. Per the germline V gene, CDR1 is ENHRY and CDR2 is SYGVKD. The trim removed 6 bases at V and 4 bases at J, leaving 3 bases unmatched. To note about this clone: What it recognizes is unknown.

The sequenced material came from blood. The sequence was obtained from a person between 18 and 69 years old in good health. The J gene is TRBJ2-4, the V gene TRBV10-3; the match to TRBD1 covers 10 bases. CDR3 residues: CAISEDRGKNIQYF. In nucleotides, the CDR3 is TGTGCCATCAGCGAGGACAGGGGGAAAAACATTCAGTACTTC.